A single sample is the source of the 7 T cell receptor beta chains below, sequenced in a study of blood T cell repertoires in COVID-19. Sequencing was performed with immunoSEQ multiplex PCR; in TCRdb, only in-frame clones are kept and a portion is missing. The sample has around 700,000 clones; 70% to 90% are singletons. The sequenced sample was peripheral blood. These receptors were obtained from a woman between 18 and 30 years old with acute or convalescent COVID-19.

The chain has TRBV5-8 and TRBJ1-1; perhaps TRBD1 as D (5 bases). Trimming removed 0 bases at V and 8 bases at J, with 11 bases between. Germline V lookup: CDR1 SGHTS, CDR2 YDEGEE. This CDR3 comprises 13 residues. The CDR3 reads CASSLGRGREAFF. As DNA, the CDR3 is TGTGCCAGCAGCTTGGGTAGGGGTAGAGAAGCTTTCTTT.

V gene TRBV30 combines with J gene TRBJ2-3; perhaps TRBD2 as D (7 bases). The CDR3 length is 13 residues. V lost 8 bases, J lost 4 bases, and 16 bases lay in between. Germline CDR1 and CDR2: GTSNPN and SVGIG (reference sequence). The DNA of the CDR3 is TGTGCCCGGTCCGCGGGGGCGGCAGATACGCAGTATTTT. Encoded protein: CARSAGAADTQYF.

V is TRBV7-3 and J is TRBJ1-6; 8 nucleotides line up with TRBD1. V gave up 4 bases and J gave up 10 bases; unmatched junction bases: 12. The CDR3 sequence is 16 residues long. Germline CDR1 SGHTA, CDR2 FQGTGA. In DNA form, the CDR3 reads TGTGCCAGCAGCTATCAAGGACAGGGACGGGGATCACCCCTCCACTTT. This sequence encodes CASSYQGQGRGSPLHF.

The rearrangement uses TRBV6-1 and TRBJ2-5; 9 bases agree with TRBD2. The CDR3 contains 15 residues. V lost 1 base, J lost 2 bases, and 2 bases stayed unmatched. Germline lookup yields CDR1 MNHNS and CDR2 SASEGT. CDR3 nucleotide sequence: TGTGCCAGCAGTGAAGTCAGCGGGGGGCAAGAGACCCAGTACTTC. Encoded protein: CASSEVSGGQETQYF.

The chain couples TRBV30 to TRBJ1-1; D not certain. In germline, CDR1 is GTSNPN, CDR2 SVGIG (reference sequence). Trimming left V 3 bases short and J 1 base short, with 15 bases between. This CDR3 spans 15 amino acids. CDR3 bases: TGTGCCTGGAGGTATTTGGAGACGGCGAACACTGAAGCTTTCTTT. This sequence encodes CAWRYLETANTEAFF.

This sequence joins TRBV5-6 and TRBJ2-7; TRBD2 is a possible D gene (5 bases). V shed 2 bases and J shed 4 bases, with 16 bases lying between them. Germline-derived CDR1 and CDR2 are SGHDT and YYEEEE. The CDR3 runs 15 residues. CDR3 sequence: CASSFLTGSPYEQYF. CDR3 in DNA: TGTGCCAGCAGCTTCCTGACGGGAAGCCCTTACGAGCAGTACTTC.

V is TRBV10-1 and J is TRBJ1-2; D is ambiguous. This CDR3 is 14 amino acids long. V was trimmed by 10 bases and J by 9 bases, leaving 24 bases between them. CDR1 is WNHNN and CDR2 is SYGVQD in the germline V gene (reference sequence). Here the CDR3 DNA reads TGCGCCACCGGCAATACGGTGGCAGAGGAGTGCTACACCTTC. It encodes CATGNTVAEECYTF.